Presented here are 9 T cell receptor beta chains from one specimen sequenced in a study of blood T cell repertoires in COVID-19 (dated by TCRdb to the early 2020s). Receptor amplification or capture employed the immunoSEQ multiplex PCR assay. TCRdb holds this immuneACCESS table with in-frame rearrangements only. Some clones are missing; in checked studies, unresolved V genes explain under half, and the rest has no known cause. Recorded for this sample are 120,000 or so clones; roughly 79% of them occurred a single time. Roughly 25% of the sample comes from the top ten. The material sequenced was peripheral blood. These receptors were taken from a human donor in a cohort sampled during active COVID-19.

The rearrangement joins TRBV5-6 to TRBJ2-6; no firm D call. The CDR3 has 14 residues. Trimming took 4 bases from V and 4 from J, leaving 9 bases between them. Germline V gene sequence: CDR1 SGHDT, CDR2 YYEEEE. The DNA of the CDR3 is TGTGCCAGCAGCCCTCTTTCCGGGGCCAACGTCCTGACTTTC. This sequence encodes CASSPLSGANVLTF.

The chain has TRBV30 and TRBJ2-7; 10 bases agree with TRBD1. CDR1 GTSNPN and CDR2 SVGIG come from the germline V gene (reference sequence). The CDR3 has 14 amino acids. After removal of 3 bases from V and 5 bases from J, the junction contained 7 bases not matched to a gene. As DNA, the CDR3 is TGTGCCTGGAGCCGGGACAGGGGAGTCCACGAGCAGTACTTC. This gives the protein CAWSRDRGVHEQYF.

J is TRBJ1-6 and V is TRBV19; D is ambiguous. The CDR3 has 16 residues. The ends were cut back, 10 bases at V and 3 bases at J, with 19 bases in the middle. CDR1 and CDR2 from the germline V gene are LNHDA and SQIVND (reference sequence). The CDR3 loop is CAITPLGGDYNSPLHF. Here the CDR3 DNA reads TGTGCCATTACACCTTTGGGCGGGGACTATAATTCACCCCTCCACTTT.

The chain joins TRBV5-1 to TRBJ2-2; the D gene is possibly TRBD1 (5 bases). The CDR3 extends over 14 amino acids. Germline V gene lookup returns CDR1 SGHRS and CDR2 YFSETQ. Trimming took 0 bases from V and 6 from J, leaving 9 bases between them. CDR3 residues: CASSLVQVPGELFF. CDR3 DNA sequence: TGCGCCAGCAGCTTGGTACAGGTCCCCGGGGAGCTGTTTTTT.

The rearrangement uses TRBV10-2 and TRBJ2-2; D is uncertain. This CDR3 region has 17 residues. Trimming pared 0 bases from V and 2 bases from J, leaving 13 bases between. The germline CDR1 and CDR2 sequences are WSHSY and SAAADI. This chain's CDR3 is CASSESATLINTGELFF. CDR3 bases: TGCGCCAGCAGTGAGTCAGCGACCTTGATTAACACCGGGGAGCTGTTTTTT.

The genes are TRBV7-2 and TRBJ2-5, with 13 nucleotides matching TRBD2. The length of the CDR3 is 15 residues. The V and J ends lost 4 bases and 5 bases, in that order; junction bases with no gene match: 4. Germline V gene lookup returns CDR1 SGHTA and CDR2 FQGNSA. The chain's CDR3 is CASSSTSGGWETQYF. The CDR3 DNA reads as TGTGCCAGCAGCTCGACTAGCGGGGGGTGGGAGACCCAGTACTTC.

The chain couples TRBV6-1 to TRBJ1-3; D is undetermined. Germline CDR1 MNHNS, CDR2 SASEGT. The CDR3 length is 16 residues. V was shortened by 0 bases and J by 4 bases, with 13 bases between the two germline ends. CDR3 DNA sequence: TGTGCCAGCAGTGAAGCGTCTCTGGGCCTCGGAAACACCATATATTTT. This sequence encodes CASSEASLGLGNTIYF.

V is TRBV28 and J is TRBJ1-2, with 9 nucleotides matching TRBD1. Germline V gives CDR1 MDHEN, CDR2 SYDVKM. CDR3 length equals 14 residues. V trimming: 5 bases; J trimming: 4 bases; junction bases outside the gene matches: 5. The CDR3: CASSNNRGPYGYTF. As DNA, the CDR3 is TGTGCCAGCAGTAACAACAGGGGGCCCTATGGCTACACCTTC.

This chain links TRBV5-1 with TRBJ1-4; TRBD1 matches 8 bases. V dropped 5 bases and J dropped 11; count of bases not matched to a gene: 17. Germline CDR1 is SGHRS and CDR2 is YFSETQ. The CDR3 loop spans 16 amino acids. The CDR3 DNA reads as TGCGCCAGCAGTGCTTTACTGACAGGGGAAAGAGGGAAACTGTTTTTT. It is translated as CASSALLTGERGKLFF.